The text below deals with one T cell receptor (beta chain). Its matching antigen is unknown. The data stem from a study of immune cell composition in non-small cell lung cancer. Findings and caveats of the study: Clones >0.5% enriched in tumour were rarer in adenocarcinoma (roughly 35%) than squamous (roughly 75%). Smoking pack-years did not significantly correlate with tumour TCR-beta clonality. Adenocarcinomas with higher top tumour-associated clone frequency had more reactive TILs.

Germline CDR1 SNHLY, CDR2 FYNNEI. The CDR3 extends over 14 amino acids. The ends were cut back, 8 bases at V and 0 bases at J, with 14 bases in the middle. The normal lung sample lay at least 3 cm, and maximally far, from the tumour. Frozen unsorted single-cell suspensions supplied the genomic DNA. Profiling relied on immunoSEQ multiplex PCR, and the TCRdb table lists in-frame clones only, not all of them. This sample yields approximately 8,600 clones, of which 67% are seen a single time; about 25% belongs to the top ten. What was sequenced was non-adjacent lung tissue. The receptor's source is a human donor with non-small cell lung cancer. The V gene is TRBV2, the J gene TRBJ2-7; TRBD1 might be the D (6 bases). The CDR3 sequence: CASARGESSYEQYF. The CDR3 nucleotides read TGTGCCAGCGCCAGGGGAGAAAGCTCCTACGAGCAGTACTTC.